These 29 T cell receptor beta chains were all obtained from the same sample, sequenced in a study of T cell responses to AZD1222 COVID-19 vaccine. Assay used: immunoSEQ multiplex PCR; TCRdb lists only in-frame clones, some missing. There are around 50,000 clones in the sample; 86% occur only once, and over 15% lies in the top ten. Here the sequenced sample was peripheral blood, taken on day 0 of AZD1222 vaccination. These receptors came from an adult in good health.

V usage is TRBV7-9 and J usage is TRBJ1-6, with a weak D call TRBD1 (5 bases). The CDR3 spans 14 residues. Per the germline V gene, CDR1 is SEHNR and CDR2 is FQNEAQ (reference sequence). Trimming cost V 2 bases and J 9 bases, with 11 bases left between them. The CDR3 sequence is CASSLSPGGSPLHF. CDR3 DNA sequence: TGTGCCAGCAGCTTAAGCCCCGGGGGTTCACCCCTCCACTTT.

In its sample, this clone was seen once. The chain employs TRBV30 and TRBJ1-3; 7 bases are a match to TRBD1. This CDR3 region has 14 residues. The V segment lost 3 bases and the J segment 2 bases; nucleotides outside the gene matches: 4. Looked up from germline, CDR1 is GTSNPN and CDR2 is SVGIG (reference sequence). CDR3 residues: CAWSRGQAGNTIYF. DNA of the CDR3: TGTGCCTGGAGCCGAGGACAGGCTGGAAACACCATATATTTT.

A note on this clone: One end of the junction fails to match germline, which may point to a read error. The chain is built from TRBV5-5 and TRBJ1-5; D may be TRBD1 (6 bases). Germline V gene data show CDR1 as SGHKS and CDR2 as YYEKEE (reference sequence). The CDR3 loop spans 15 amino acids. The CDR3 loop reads CASRLDSYGNQPQHF. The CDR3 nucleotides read TGTGCCAGCAGATTGGACAGTTATGGCAATCAGCCCCAGCATTTT.

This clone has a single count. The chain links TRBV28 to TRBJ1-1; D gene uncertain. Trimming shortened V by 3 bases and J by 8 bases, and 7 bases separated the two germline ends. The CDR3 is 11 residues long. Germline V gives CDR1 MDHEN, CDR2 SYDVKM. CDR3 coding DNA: TGTGCCAGCAGTTTGTACAGAGAAGCTTTCTTT. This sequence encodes CASSLYREAFF.

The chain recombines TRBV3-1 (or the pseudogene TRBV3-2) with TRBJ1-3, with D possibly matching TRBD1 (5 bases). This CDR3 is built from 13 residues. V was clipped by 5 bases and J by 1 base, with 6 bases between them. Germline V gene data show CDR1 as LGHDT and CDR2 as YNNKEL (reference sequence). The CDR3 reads CASSGASGNTIYF. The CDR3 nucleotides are TGTGCCAGCAGCGGGGCTTCTGGAAACACCATATATTTT.

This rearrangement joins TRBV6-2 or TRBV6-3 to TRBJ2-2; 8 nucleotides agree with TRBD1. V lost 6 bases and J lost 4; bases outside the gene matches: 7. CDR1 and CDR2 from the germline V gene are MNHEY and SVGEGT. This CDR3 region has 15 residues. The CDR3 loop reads CASSQQGAGTGELFF. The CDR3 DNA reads TGTGCCAGCAGCCAGCAGGGGGCGGGCACCGGGGAGCTGTTTTTT.

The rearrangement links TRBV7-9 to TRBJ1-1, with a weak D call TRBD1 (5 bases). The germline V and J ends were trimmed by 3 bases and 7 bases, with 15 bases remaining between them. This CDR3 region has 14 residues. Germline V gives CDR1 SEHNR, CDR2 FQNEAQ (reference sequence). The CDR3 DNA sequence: TGTGCCAGCAGCTTCTTATCGTCAGGGCGTGAAGCTTTCTTT. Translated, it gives CASSFLSSGREAFF. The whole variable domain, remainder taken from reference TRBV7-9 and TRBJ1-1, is DTGVSQNPRHKITKRGQNVTFRCDPISEHNRLYWYRQTLGQGPEFLTYFQNEAQLEKSRLLSDRFSAERPKGSFSTLEIQRTEQGDSAMYLCASSFLSSGREAFFGQGTRLTVV.

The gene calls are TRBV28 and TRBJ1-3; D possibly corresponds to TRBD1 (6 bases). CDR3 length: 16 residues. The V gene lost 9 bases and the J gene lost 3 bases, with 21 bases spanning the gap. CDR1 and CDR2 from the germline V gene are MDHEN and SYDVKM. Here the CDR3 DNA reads TGTGCCAGTAGCGGGGGGGGCACTTTCATTGGAAACACCATATATTTT. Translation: CASSGGGTFIGNTIYF. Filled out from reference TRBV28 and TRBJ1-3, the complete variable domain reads DVKVTQSSRYLVKRTGEKVFLECVQDMDHENMFWYRQDPGLGLRLIYFSYDVKMKEKGDIPEGYSVSREKKERFSLILESASTNQTSMYLCASSGGGTFIGNTIYFGEGSWLTVV.

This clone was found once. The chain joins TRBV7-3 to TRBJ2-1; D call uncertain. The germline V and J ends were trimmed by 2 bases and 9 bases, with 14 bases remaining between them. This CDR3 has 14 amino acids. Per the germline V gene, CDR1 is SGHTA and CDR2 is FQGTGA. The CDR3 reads CASSLALGYGEQFF. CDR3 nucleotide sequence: TGTGCCAGCAGCTTAGCATTAGGTTACGGTGAGCAGTTCTTC.

The CDR3, as DNA: TGTGCCAGCAGCTTGCATGTAGCGGGGGACTACGAGCAGTACTTC. The encoded protein is CASSLHVAGDYEQYF. This chain joins TRBV5-4 and TRBJ2-7; TRBD2 agrees at 9 bases. This CDR3 is built from 15 residues. With V trimmed by 1 base and J by 3 bases, 5 bases remained unmatched. The germline V gene encodes CDR1 SGHNT and CDR2 YYREEE (reference sequence).

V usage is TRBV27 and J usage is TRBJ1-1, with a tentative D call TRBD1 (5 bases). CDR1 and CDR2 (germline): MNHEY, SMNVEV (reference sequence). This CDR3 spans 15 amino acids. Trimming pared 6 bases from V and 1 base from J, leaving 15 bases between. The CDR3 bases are TGTGCCAGCAGCCCCCAGGGTTATAGGAACACTGAAGCTTTCTTT. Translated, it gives CASSPQGYRNTEAFF.

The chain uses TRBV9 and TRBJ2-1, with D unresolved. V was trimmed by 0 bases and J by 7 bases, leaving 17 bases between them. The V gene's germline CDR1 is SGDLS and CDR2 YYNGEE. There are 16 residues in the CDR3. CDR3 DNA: TGTGCCAGCAGCGTAGTCTCAAGCAAGACCCCGAATGAGCAGTTCTTC. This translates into CASSVVSSKTPNEQFF.

The CDR3 sequence is CASRPLQSSYEQYF. For the CDR3, the DNA is TGTGCCAGCAGGCCATTACAGTCGTCCTACGAGCAGTACTTC. The V gene is TRBV27, the J gene TRBJ2-7; D is ambiguous. The CDR3 loop spans 14 amino acids. V lost 6 bases to trimming and J lost 1 base, with 13 bases between them. The V gene's germline CDR1 is MNHEY and CDR2 SMNVEV (reference sequence).

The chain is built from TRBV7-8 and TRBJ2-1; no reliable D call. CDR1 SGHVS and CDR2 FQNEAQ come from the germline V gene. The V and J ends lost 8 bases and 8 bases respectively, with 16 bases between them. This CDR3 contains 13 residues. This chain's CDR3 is CASGLAVLDEQFF. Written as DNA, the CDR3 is TGTGCCAGCGGTCTCGCGGTCTTGGATGAGCAGTTCTTC.

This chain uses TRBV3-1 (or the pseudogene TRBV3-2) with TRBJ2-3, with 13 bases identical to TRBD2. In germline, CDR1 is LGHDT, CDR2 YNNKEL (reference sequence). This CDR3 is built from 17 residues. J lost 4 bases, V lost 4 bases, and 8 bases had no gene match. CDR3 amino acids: CASSLRTSGSVPDTQYF. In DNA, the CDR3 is TGTGCCAGCAGCCTCCGGACTAGCGGGAGTGTACCAGATACGCAGTATTTT.

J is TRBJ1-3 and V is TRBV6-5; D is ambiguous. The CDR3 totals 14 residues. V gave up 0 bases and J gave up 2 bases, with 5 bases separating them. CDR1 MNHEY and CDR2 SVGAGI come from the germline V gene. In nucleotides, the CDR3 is TGTGCCAGCAGTTACTCGATTACTGGAAACACCATATATTTT. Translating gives CASSYSITGNTIYF.

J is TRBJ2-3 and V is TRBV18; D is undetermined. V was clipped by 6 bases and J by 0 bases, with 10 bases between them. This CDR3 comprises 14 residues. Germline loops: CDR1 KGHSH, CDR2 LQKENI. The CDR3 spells CASSVLTSTDTQYF. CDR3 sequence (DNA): TGTGCCAGCTCCGTGCTCACTAGCACAGATACGCAGTATTTT.

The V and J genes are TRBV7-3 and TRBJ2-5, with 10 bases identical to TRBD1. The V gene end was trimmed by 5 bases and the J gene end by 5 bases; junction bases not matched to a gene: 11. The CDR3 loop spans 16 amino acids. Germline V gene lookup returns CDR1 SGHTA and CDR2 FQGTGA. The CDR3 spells CASSPRPGQGFETQYF. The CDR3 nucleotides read TGTGCCAGCAGCCCGAGGCCGGGACAGGGGTTTGAGACCCAGTACTTC.

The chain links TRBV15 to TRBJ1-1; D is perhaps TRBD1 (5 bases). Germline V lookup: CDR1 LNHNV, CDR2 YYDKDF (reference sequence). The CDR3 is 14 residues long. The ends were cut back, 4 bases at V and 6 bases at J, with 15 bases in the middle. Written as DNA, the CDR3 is TGTGCCACCAGCACCCGCAGGGTGGGGGCTGAAGCTTTCTTT. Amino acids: CATSTRRVGAEAFF. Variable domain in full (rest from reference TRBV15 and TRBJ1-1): DAMVIQNPRYQVTQFGKPVTLSCSQTLNHNVMYWYQQKSSQAPKLLFHYYDKDFNNEADTPDNFQSRRPNTSFCFLDIRSPGLGDTAMYLCATSTRRVGAEAFFGQGTRLTVV.

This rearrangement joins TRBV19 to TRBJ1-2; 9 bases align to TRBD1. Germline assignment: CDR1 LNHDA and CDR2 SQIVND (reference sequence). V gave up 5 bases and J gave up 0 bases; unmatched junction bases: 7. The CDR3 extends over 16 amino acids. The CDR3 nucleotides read TGTGCCAGTAGTTTTGGGACAGGGCCTTCTAACTATGGCTACACCTTC. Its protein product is CASSFGTGPSNYGYTF.

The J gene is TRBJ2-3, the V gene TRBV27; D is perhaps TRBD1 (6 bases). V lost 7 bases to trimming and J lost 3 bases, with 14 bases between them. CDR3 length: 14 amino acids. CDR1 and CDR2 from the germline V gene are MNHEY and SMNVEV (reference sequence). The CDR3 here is CASTPTGGTDTQYF. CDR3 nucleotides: TGTGCCAGCACCCCGACAGGCGGGACAGATACGCAGTATTTT.

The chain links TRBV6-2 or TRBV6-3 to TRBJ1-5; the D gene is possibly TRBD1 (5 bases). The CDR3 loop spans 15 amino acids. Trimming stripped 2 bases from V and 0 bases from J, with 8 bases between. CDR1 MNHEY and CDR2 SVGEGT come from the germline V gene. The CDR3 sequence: CASSYEGRSNQPQHF. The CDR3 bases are TGTGCCAGCAGTTACGAGGGACGTAGCAATCAGCCCCAGCATTTT.

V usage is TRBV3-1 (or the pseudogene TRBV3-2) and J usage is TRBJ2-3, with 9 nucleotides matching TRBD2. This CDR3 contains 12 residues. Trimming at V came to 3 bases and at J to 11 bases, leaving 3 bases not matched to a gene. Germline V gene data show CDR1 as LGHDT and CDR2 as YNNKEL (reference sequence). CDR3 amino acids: CASSQTSGGQYF. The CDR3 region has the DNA TGTGCCAGCAGCCAGACTAGCGGAGGGCAGTATTTT.

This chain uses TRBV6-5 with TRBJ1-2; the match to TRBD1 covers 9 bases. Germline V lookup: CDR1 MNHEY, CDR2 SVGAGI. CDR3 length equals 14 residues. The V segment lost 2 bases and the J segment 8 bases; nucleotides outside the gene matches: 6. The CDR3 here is CASSYMGQGGGYTF. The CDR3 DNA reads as TGTGCCAGCAGTTACATGGGACAGGGTGGGGGCTACACCTTC.

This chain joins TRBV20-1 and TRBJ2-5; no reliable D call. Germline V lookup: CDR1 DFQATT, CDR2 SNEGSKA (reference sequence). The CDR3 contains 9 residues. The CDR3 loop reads CRAEETQYF. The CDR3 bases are TGCAGGGCCGAGGAGACCCAGTACTTC.

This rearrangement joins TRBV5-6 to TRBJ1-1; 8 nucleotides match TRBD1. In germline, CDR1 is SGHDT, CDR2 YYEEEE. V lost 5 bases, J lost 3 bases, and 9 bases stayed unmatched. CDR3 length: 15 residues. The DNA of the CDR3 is TGTGCCAGCAGTCGGGACTACAGGGGGGACACTGAAGCTTTCTTT. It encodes CASSRDYRGDTEAFF.

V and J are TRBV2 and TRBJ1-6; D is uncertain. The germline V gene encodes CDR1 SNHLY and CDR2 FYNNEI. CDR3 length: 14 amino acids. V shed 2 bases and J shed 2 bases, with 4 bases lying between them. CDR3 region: CASSESTYNSPLHF. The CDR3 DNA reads TGTGCCAGCAGTGAATCCACCTATAATTCACCCCTCCACTTT.

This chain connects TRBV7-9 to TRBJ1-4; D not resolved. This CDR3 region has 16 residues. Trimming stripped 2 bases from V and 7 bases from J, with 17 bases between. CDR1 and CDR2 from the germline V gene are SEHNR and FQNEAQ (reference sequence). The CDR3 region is CASSLNPWTRAEKLFF. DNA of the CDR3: TGTGCCAGCAGCTTAAATCCATGGACCCGGGCTGAAAAACTGTTTTTT. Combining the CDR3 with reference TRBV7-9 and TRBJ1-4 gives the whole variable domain DTGVSQNPRHKITKRGQNVTFRCDPISEHNRLYWYRQTLGQGPEFLTYFQNEAQLEKSRLLSDRFSAERPKGSFSTLEIQRTEQGDSAMYLCASSLNPWTRAEKLFFGSGTQLSVL.

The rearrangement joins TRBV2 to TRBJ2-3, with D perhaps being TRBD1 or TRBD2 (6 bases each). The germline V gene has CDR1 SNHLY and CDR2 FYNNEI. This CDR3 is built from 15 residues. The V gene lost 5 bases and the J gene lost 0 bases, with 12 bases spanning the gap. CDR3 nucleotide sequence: TGTGCCAGCAGTCTCACAGGGACTAGCACAGATACGCAGTATTTT. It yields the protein CASSLTGTSTDTQYF.